This paragraph covers one T cell receptor (beta chain) sequence. The target antigen is unknown. The record originates from a study of shared clonotypes between healthy human individuals. Study summary: Serving as donors were a couple of women and three men, whose ages spanned 18 to 49. General study points: The study drew on few donors, limiting represented genetic and exposure-history diversity. How much donors shared clonotypes was expected to be affected by sequencing depth.

Around 30,000 T cell genomes, or 300 ng DNA, went into unsorted PBMC replicate PCRs. Assay used: immunoSEQ multiplex PCR; TCRdb lists only in-frame clones, some missing. The top ten hold 12% of the sample, which has hundreds of thousands of clones, around 78% seen once. The sequenced material came from PBMCs. The origin of this receptor is a woman aged 35 to 49 in good health. Some clones in this sample may be carry-over from other donors' samples.

CDR3 in amino acids: CASSVRGYSYNEQFF. The CDR3 DNA is TGTGCCAGCAGCGTTCGGGGGTACTCCTACAATGAGCAGTTCTTC. The chain combines TRBV9 with TRBJ2-1; the D gene is possibly TRBD2 (6 bases). The V end was cut by 2 bases, the J end by 0 bases, with 9 bases between. CDR1 SGDLS and CDR2 YYNGEE come from the germline V gene. The CDR3 sequence is 15 residues long.